The 8 T cell receptor beta chains below all came from one sample that was sequenced in a study of cytomegalovirus exposure and HLA in healthy donors (dated by TCRdb to 2016 to 2017). Library construction relied on the immunoSEQ multiplex PCR assay. For the multiplex PCR, a mixture combining 60 forward primers for TCR Vbeta segments and 13 reverse primers for TCR Jbeta segments was used. This immuneACCESS table, as held by TCRdb, lists in-frame sequences with V and J called but not all clones. Of the missing ones, under half trace to an unresolved V gene in checked studies; the others have no known cause. The sample records roughly 200,000 clones, about four fifths of which are singletons. The top ten constitute roughly 2.8% of the sample. Sequenced: PBMCs. The receptor source for this set is a male donor in good health and CMV-seronegative.

This rearrangement joins TRBV18 to TRBJ2-7; 8 bases match TRBD1. This CDR3 contains 16 residues. The germline CDR1 and CDR2 sequences are KGHSH and LQKENI. The trim removed 2 bases at V and 1 base at J, leaving 7 bases unmatched. The DNA for the CDR3 is TGTGCCAGCTCACCAACACAGGGGGACCTATCCTACGAGCAGTACTTC. Amino acids: CASSPTQGDLSYEQYF.

This chain links TRBV27 with TRBJ1-5; tentatively, D is TRBD1 (5 bases). The CDR3 sequence is 15 residues long. Germline values: CDR1 MNHEY, CDR2 SMNVEV (reference sequence). Deletions cut 6 bases from V and 0 bases from J, with 12 bases between. The CDR3, as DNA: TGTGCCAGCAGCCCACAGGCAGATAGCAATCAGCCCCAGCATTTT. It translates to CASSPQADSNQPQHF.

V usage is TRBV25-1 and J usage is TRBJ2-5, with D maybe TRBD1 (6 bases). V was trimmed by 7 bases and J by 6 bases, leaving 12 bases between them. There are 12 residues in the CDR3. Germline V gene data show CDR1 as MGHDK and CDR2 as SYGVNS. The DNA of the CDR3 is TGTGCCAGCACAGGGGAGAGAAAGACCCAGTACTTC. This sequence encodes CASTGERKTQYF. The full variable domain, in which reference TRBV25-1 and TRBJ2-5 provide the parts outside the CDR3, is EADIYQTPRYLVIGTGKKITLECSQTMGHDKMYWYQQDPGMELHLIHYSYGVNSTEKGDLSSESTVSRIRTEHFPLTLESARPSHTSQYLCASTGERKTQYFGPGTRLLVL.

The CDR3 coding sequence is TGTGCCAGCAGGGACAGCTCTGGAAACACCATATATTTT. This sequence encodes CASRDSSGNTIYF. The V and J genes are TRBV6-6 and TRBJ1-3; D perhaps matches TRBD1 (6 bases). V shed 6 bases and J shed 0 bases, with 6 bases lying between them. CDR1 is MNHNY, CDR2 SVGAGI, per germline (reference sequence). CDR3 size: 13 residues.

As to this clone: Different DNA sequences within this sample yield the same CDR3. V is TRBV14 and J is TRBJ1-2; a possible D gene is TRBD1 (6 bases). Germline CDR1 SGHDN, CDR2 FVKESK. V lost 1 base to trimming and J lost 6 bases, with 6 bases between them. This CDR3 spans 12 amino acids. The CDR3, as DNA: TGTGCCAGCAGCCAAGGGGGGCATGGCTACACCTTC. Protein product: CASSQGGHGYTF.

V and J are TRBV6-5 and TRBJ2-7, with a weak D call TRBD1 (6 bases). The CDR3 contains 14 residues. V dropped 5 bases and J dropped 0 bases, with 11 bases sitting between them. Germline V lookup: CDR1 MNHEY, CDR2 SVGAGI. DNA of the CDR3: TGTGCCAGCAGTGGGACAAAGAACTCCTACGAGCAGTACTTC. It yields the protein CASSGTKNSYEQYF.

This clone has just a few counts. The genes are TRBV5-4 and TRBJ2-7; D might be TRBD1 (6 bases). CDR3 length: 16 residues. Trimming stripped 0 bases from V and 3 bases from J, with 16 bases between. Germline CDR1 reads SGHNT; CDR2 reads YYREEE (reference sequence). The CDR3 sequence is CASSLGGPRGSYEQYF. Here the CDR3 DNA reads TGTGCCAGCAGCTTGGGGGGGCCGAGGGGGAGCTACGAGCAGTACTTC.

V gene TRBV7-8 combines with J gene TRBJ1-1, with D perhaps TRBD1 (6 bases). The V gene's germline CDR1 is SGHVS and CDR2 FQNEAQ. The CDR3 runs 14 residues. The V end lost 1 base, the J end lost 2 bases, and 8 bases lay between the germline ends. In DNA, the CDR3 is TGTGCCAGCAGCTTAGGGGGGCGAAACACTGAAGCTTTCTTT. Its translation is CASSLGGRNTEAFF.